A selection of T cell receptor beta chains follows, all from one sample in a study of blood T cell repertoires in COVID-19. Generated by immunoSEQ multiplex PCR, the TCRdb table keeps only in-frame clones and is missing some. The sample shows some 130,000 clones, roughly 80% of them seen only once. The sample was peripheral blood. All receptors come from a woman aged 45 to 65 with acute or convalescent COVID-19. CDR3s include the opening cysteine and the closing phenylalanine or tryptophan. A D gene is named only where the DNA matches it firmly. Clone size is given for some rows only: seen once, a few or many times, or a class if the clone is expanded.

V: TRBV6-1; size: .; D: .; J: TRBJ2-7; CDR3: CASSEDTASYEQYF; DNA: TGTGCCAGCAGTGAAGATACTGCATCCTACGAGCAGTACTTC
V: TRBV7-6; size: .; D: .; J: TRBJ1-6; CDR3: CASSLGDRKNSPLHF; DNA: TGTGCCAGCAGCTTAGGAGACAGAAAAAATTCACCCCTCCACTTT
V: TRBV6-5; size: .; D: TRBD1; J: TRBJ1-3; CDR3: CASSGQGMRNTIYF; DNA: TGTGCCAGCAGCGGACAGGGGATGAGAAACACCATATATTTT
V: TRBV12-3/TRBV12-4; size: .; D: TRBD1; J: TRBJ1-1; CDR3: CASRQGGGTEAFF; DNA: TGTGCCAGCAGACAGGGGGGAGGCACTGAAGCTTTCTTT
V: TRBV6-5; size: .; D: TRBD1; J: TRBJ1-6; CDR3: CASSRQGYSPLHF; DNA: TGTGCCAGCAGTCGACAGGGGTATTCACCCCTCCACTTT
V: TRBV7-8; size: .; D: TRBD1; J: TRBJ1-2; CDR3: CASSPRTGRTNYGYTF; DNA: TGTGCCAGCAGCCCGCGGACAGGGCGGACTAACTATGGCTACACCTTC
V: TRBV6-5; size: .; D: .; J: TRBJ1-1; CDR3: CASSPRQDTEAFF; DNA: TGTGCCAGCAGCCCCAGACAGGACACTGAAGCTTTCTTT
V: TRBV4-1; size: .; D: TRBD2; J: TRBJ2-1; CDR3: CASSQDETGGGLNEQFF; DNA: TGCGCCAGCAGCCAAGATGAAACGGGGGGAGGACTTAATGAGCAGTTCTTC
V: TRBV9; size: once; D: .; J: TRBJ2-2; CDR3: CASSVGELGTGELFF; DNA: TGTGCCAGCAGCGTAGGGGAGTTAGGCACCGGGGAGCTGTTTTTT
V: TRBV18; size: .; D: .; J: TRBJ1-4; CDR3: CASSQDSVNEKLFF; DNA: TGTGCCAGCTCACAGGACAGCGTTAATGAAAAACTGTTTTTT
V: TRBV4-1; size: .; D: .; J: TRBJ1-4; CDR3: CASSQPIPGPAEKLFF; DNA: TGCGCCAGCAGCCAACCAATACCGGGTCCGGCGGAAAAACTGTTTTTT
V: TRBV28; size: .; D: TRBD2; J: TRBJ2-1; CDR3: CAIRTSGPYNEQFF; DNA: TGTGCCATCCGGACTAGCGGGCCCTACAATGAGCAGTTCTTC
V: TRBV19; size: .; D: TRBD1; J: TRBJ1-6; CDR3: CASSATQGDNSPLHF; DNA: TGTGCCAGTAGTGCGACACAGGGGGACAATTCACCCCTCCACTTT
V: TRBV6-6; size: .; D: .; J: TRBJ2-3; CDR3: CASSYTQGHQYF; DNA: TGTGCCAGCAGTTATACTCAGGGCCACCAGTATTTT
V: TRBV18; size: .; D: TRBD2; J: TRBJ2-3; CDR3: CASSATSGGASTDTQYF; DNA: TGTGCCAGCTCAGCGACTAGCGGGGGGGCGAGCACAGATACGCAGTATTTT
V: TRBV30; size: .; D: TRBD1; J: TRBJ2-7; CDR3: CAWSVGQGWDEQYF; DNA: TGTGCCTGGAGTGTCGGACAGGGGTGGGACGAGCAGTACTTC
V: TRBV3-1/TRBV3-2; size: .; D: TRBD1; J: TRBJ1-4; CDR3: CASQGGQGSTNEKLFF; DNA: TGTGCCAGCCAGGGGGGACAGGGGTCAACTAATGAAAAACTGTTTTTT
V: TRBV10-3; size: .; D: .; J: TRBJ1-5; CDR3: CAITQGGNQPQHF; DNA: TGTGCCATCACACAGGGAGGCAATCAGCCCCAGCATTTT
V: TRBV4-1; size: .; D: .; J: TRBJ1-1; CDR3: CASSQVLDSEAFF; DNA: TGCGCCAGCAGCCAAGTTCTGGACAGTGAAGCTTTCTTT
V: TRBV6-5; size: .; D: .; J: TRBJ1-1; CDR3: CASTDPGPLEAFF; DNA: TGTGCCAGCACCGACCCAGGGCCCCTTGAAGCTTTCTTT
V: TRBV25-1; size: .; D: .; J: TRBJ2-5; CDR3: CASSAPQAQETQYF; DNA: TGTGCCAGCAGTGCTCCACAGGCACAAGAGACCCAGTACTTC
V: TRBV2; size: .; D: TRBD1; J: TRBJ1-1; CDR3: CASSQKRQGFGTEAFF; DNA: TGTGCCAGCAGTCAGAAACGACAGGGGTTTGGGACTGAAGCTTTCTTT
V: TRBV19; size: .; D: TRBD1; J: TRBJ1-1; CDR3: CASSLRQGGTEAFF; DNA: TGTGCCAGTAGTCTCAGACAGGGAGGAACTGAAGCTTTCTTT
V: TRBV6-5; size: .; D: .; J: TRBJ1-6; CDR3: CASREDRSHSPLHF; DNA: TGTGCCAGCAGGGAGGACAGATCTCATTCACCCCTCCACTTT
V: TRBV5-1; size: .; D: TRBD1; J: TRBJ1-2; CDR3: CASSQGQGYGYTF; DNA: TGCGCCAGCAGCCAAGGACAGGGCTATGGCTACACCTTC
V: TRBV2; size: .; D: .; J: TRBJ1-1; CDR3: CASSESGWLNTEAFF; DNA: TGTGCCAGCAGTGAATCAGGATGGCTGAACACTGAAGCTTTCTTT
V: TRBV19; size: few; D: TRBD1; J: TRBJ2-3; CDR3: CASSRTGITDTQYF; DNA: TGTGCCAGTAGTAGGACAGGGATTACAGATACGCAGTATTTT
V: TRBV5-6; size: once; D: TRBD1; J: TRBJ1-1; CDR3: CASSGWDRGNTEAFF; DNA: TGTGCCAGCAGCGGATGGGACAGGGGGAACACTGAAGCTTTCTTT
V: TRBV18; size: .; D: TRBD1; J: TRBJ2-7; CDR3: CASSRTGTSYEQYF; DNA: TGTGCCAGCTCACGGACAGGGACTTCCTACGAGCAGTACTTC
V: TRBV20-1; size: .; D: .; J: TRBJ1-2; CDR3: CSAAGVQGYTF; DNA: TGCAGTGCAGCAGGGGTTCAAGGCTACACCTTC
V: TRBV5-1; size: .; D: .; J: TRBJ2-7; CDR3: CASSLEVPGGLSYEQYF; DNA: TGCGCCAGCAGCTTGGAAGTACCAGGGGGGTTATCCTACGAGCAGTACTTC
V: TRBV2; size: .; D: .; J: TRBJ2-7; CDR3: CASSPQGFEQYF; DNA: TGTGCCAGCAGTCCCCAGGGGTTCGAGCAGTACTTC
V: TRBV5-1; size: .; D: .; J: TRBJ1-1; CDR3: CASSLAGGNTEAFF; DNA: TGCGCCAGCAGCTTGGCCGGGGGGAACACTGAAGCTTTCTTT
V: TRBV7-9; size: .; D: .; J: TRBJ1-1; CDR3: CASSRSMQNTEAFF; DNA: TGTGCCAGCAGCCGGTCGATGCAGAACACTGAAGCTTTCTTT
V: TRBV19; size: .; D: .; J: TRBJ2-2; CDR3: CASSITENTGELFF; DNA: TGTGCCAGTAGTATCACAGAGAACACCGGGGAGCTGTTTTTT
V: TRBV6-4; size: .; D: .; J: TRBJ1-2; CDR3: CASSDSGQGPSYGYTF; DNA: TGTGCCAGCAGTGACTCTGGGCAGGGGCCGAGCTATGGCTACACCTTC
V: TRBV29-1; size: .; D: .; J: TRBJ1-5; CDR3: CSVVGEGFGGNQPQHF; DNA: TGCAGCGTTGTGGGAGAGGGATTTGGGGGCAATCAGCCCCAGCATTTT